Listed below are T cell receptor beta chains from one sample, sequenced in a study of T cells after yellow fever vaccination. TCRdb re-derived calls from the 5' RACE reads in MiXCR, one entry per CDR3 protein. The table includes fewer than 450,000 distinct CDR3 sequences, 11% detected once. The input for sequencing was PBMCs, taken on the day of the first yellow fever vaccination. The receptors shown here come from a man younger than 30 who received the YFV17D yellow fever vaccine. CDR3s include the opening cysteine and the closing phenylalanine or tryptophan. A D gene is named only where the DNA matches it firmly. A row's size may be missing; if present it is once, few, many or a size class.

DNA: TGTGCCAGCAGCTTACAGCGGGGGAACTACGAGCAGTACTTC; CDR3: CASSLQRGNYEQYF; V: TRBV7-2; size: many; D: TRBD2; J: TRBJ2-7
DNA: TGCGCCAGCACCCTATTAGCGGGGACGAACACCGGGGAGCTGTTTTTT; CDR3: CASTLLAGTNTGELFF; V: TRBV4-3; size: .; D: TRBD2; J: TRBJ2-2
DNA: TGCGCCAGCAGCTTGGGGTACGACAATGAGCAGTTCTTC; CDR3: CASSLGYDNEQFF; V: TRBV5-1; size: many; D: .; J: TRBJ2-1
DNA: TGTGCCAGCAGCTTACTGGGACCCTATAGCAATCAGCCCCAGCATTTT; CDR3: CASSLLGPYSNQPQHF; V: TRBV7-2; size: few; D: .; J: TRBJ1-5
DNA: TGTGCCAGCAGCCGTCAAGTCGGGGAGGAAAAACTGTTTTTT; CDR3: CASSRQVGEEKLFF; V: TRBV12-3/TRBV12-4; size: few; D: .; J: TRBJ1-4
DNA: TGTGCCAGCAGCTCCCCCCGGGACAGGGGTACACCCCTCCACTTT; CDR3: CASSSPRDRGTPLHF; V: TRBV7-8; size: few; D: TRBD1; J: TRBJ1-6
DNA: TGCGCCAGCAGCCTACAGGGTTTTAGCACCGGGGAGCTGTTTTTT; CDR3: CASSLQGFSTGELFF; V: TRBV4-1; size: .; D: .; J: TRBJ2-2
DNA: TGTGCCAGCAGGGACCCACAGGGCCATACGCAGTATTTT; CDR3: CASRDPQGHTQYF; V: TRBV28; size: few; D: .; J: TRBJ2-3
DNA: TGCGCCAGCAGCCAAGGGCCTAGCGGGGGGACAAATTACAATGAGCAGTTCTTC; CDR3: CASSQGPSGGTNYNEQFF; V: TRBV4-1; size: .; D: TRBD2; J: TRBJ2-1
DNA: TGTGCCATCAGTGCGGGGGGGGCCGGGAGAGATACGCAGTATTTT; CDR3: CAISAGGAGRDTQYF; V: TRBV10-3; size: .; D: TRBD2; J: TRBJ2-3
DNA: TGTGCCAGCAGTTATAACAGGGTCTTTGGCTACACCTTC; CDR3: CASSYNRVFGYTF; V: TRBV27; size: few; D: .; J: TRBJ1-2
DNA: TGCGCCAGCAGCGCGGGACAGGGGTTGGGTAACTATGGCTACACCTTC; CDR3: CASSAGQGLGNYGYTF; V: TRBV5-1; size: .; D: TRBD1; J: TRBJ1-2
DNA: TGTGCCAGCAGCTTCCAGCGGGTGGGCCAGCGGGAGCAGTTCTTC; CDR3: CASSFQRVGQREQFF; V: TRBV7-8; size: few; D: .; J: TRBJ2-1
DNA: TGTGCCAGCAGCCTAAACGGGGTAAATGAGCAGTTCTTC; CDR3: CASSLNGVNEQFF; V: TRBV3-1; size: few; D: .; J: TRBJ2-1
DNA: TGTGCCAGCAGCGTTCCCGGGGACTACACCTTC; CDR3: CASSVPGDYTF; V: TRBV9; size: few; D: .; J: TRBJ1-2
DNA: TGTGCCAGCAGTTACTCCCATAGCGTGATTGATACCTACGAGCAGTACTTC; CDR3: CASSYSHSVIDTYEQYF; V: TRBV6-5; size: few; D: .; J: TRBJ2-7
DNA: TGTGCCAGCACTACGGCGGACAGGGGAGTCACTGAAGCTTTCTTT; CDR3: CASTTADRGVTEAFF; V: TRBV12-3/TRBV12-4; size: .; D: TRBD1; J: TRBJ1-1
DNA: TGTGCCAGCAGCTTAGCGGGGGGGACCACCGGGGAGCTGTTTTTT; CDR3: CASSLAGGTTGELFF; V: TRBV11-1; size: few; D: TRBD2; J: TRBJ2-2
DNA: TGCGCCAGCAGCTCCTACCCAACAGGGGCGGTCATGAACACTGAAGCTTTCTTT; CDR3: CASSSYPTGAVMNTEAFF; V: TRBV5-1; size: .; D: TRBD1; J: TRBJ1-1
DNA: TGTGCCAGCAGGGGGGGGCTTGAGCAGTTCTTC; CDR3: CASRGGLEQFF; V: TRBV25-1; size: few; D: .; J: TRBJ2-1
DNA: TGTGCCAGCAGCTCGACCCGACAGGGGAAGAACGAGCAGTACTTC; CDR3: CASSSTRQGKNEQYF; V: TRBV7-2; size: .; D: TRBD1; J: TRBJ2-7
DNA: TGTGCCTGGAGTGTGTACGGGGGGTACGATGAGCAGTTCTTC; CDR3: CAWSVYGGYDEQFF; V: TRBV30; size: .; D: TRBD2; J: TRBJ2-1
DNA: TGTGCCAGCAGCTTAGACCGGGGCTCCGATACGCAGTATTTT; CDR3: CASSLDRGSDTQYF; V: TRBV7-2; size: many; D: .; J: TRBJ2-3
DNA: TGCGCCAGCAGCTTGGGGACAGGGGCTGGTTCACCCCTCCACTTT; CDR3: CASSLGTGAGSPLHF; V: TRBV5-1; size: few; D: TRBD1; J: TRBJ1-6
DNA: TGTGCCAGCAGCTTGGGCGGGGGGGCCGCAGATACGCAGTATTTT; CDR3: CASSLGGGAADTQYF; V: TRBV5-4; size: many; D: TRBD2; J: TRBJ2-3
DNA: TGTGCCAGCAGCCTCCCCAATCAGCCCCAGCATTTT; CDR3: CASSLPNQPQHF; V: TRBV7-9; size: many; D: .; J: TRBJ1-5